This T cell receptor (beta chain) was observed in a study of cytomegalovirus exposure and HLA in healthy donors (dated by TCRdb to about 2017). Regarding the research as a whole: An earlier analysis of approximately 550 of the donors reported about 250 Gb of sequence data and some 120 million unique TCR beta sequences from around 200 million T cells. An early release that covered around 590 HLA-typed donors contained about 290 gigabases of sequencing data and about 84 million unique TCR sequences. Among the roughly 400 genotyped donors, approximately 81% belonged to the genetic ancestry cluster associated with self-reported Caucasian donors. The aim of the study was to test whether cataloging public T cell receptors could identify signatures of past pathogen exposure. Using immunosequencing, the study profiled T cell repertoires from about 650 subjects and related those repertoires to cytomegalovirus serostatus. In addition to the first cohort of around 670 subjects, a separate validation cohort of under 150 different subjects was used. To predict cytomegalovirus infection status, the study combined high-throughput TCR immunosequencing, statistical association of individual TCRs with disease status, and machine learning. In a later analysis, previously published TCR beta repertoires from 666 donors were re-analyzed and high-resolution HLA genotyping was added so that TCR occurrence patterns could be studied. In the later analysis, no new phenotypic data were used to find candidate immune exposures; instead, reliance was placed on TCR beta sequences and their occurrence across donors. An earlier analysis of 587 of the donors applied high-throughput TCR beta sequencing to assess whether each TCR beta V gene segment acted as functional or pseudogenic. Alongside the repertoire data, information on donor age, sex, ethnicity and CMV serostatus was compiled. A later genetic analysis used genome-wide SNP genotypes for about three fifths of the 666 donors, treating that subset as a discovery cohort. Every repertoire in the discovery cohort had been generated on one and the same sequencing platform. Class I and class II HLA loci were covered by the typing at four-digit resolution. The number of donors typed differed by locus, with 629-630 for A, B, C, DRB1 and DQB1, roughly 520 for DQA1, about 610 for DPA1, and around 460 for DPB1. Because of strong linkage in the cohort, five DR-DQ haplotypes were treated as single units for association and clustering. Among 300 to 500 genotyped donors of the cohort, an average of approximately 200,000 unique TCR beta nucleotide sequences was sequenced per donor, of which approximately 19% were non-productive. What the authors observed across the whole study: A later analysis found that HLA-associated TCR beta chains were more clonally expanded and had lower generation probabilities than equally common non-associated chains. The only immune exposure information available for the cohort was CMV serostatus. A further reported finding was that TCR beta sequences accurately predicted the HLA-A and HLA-B alleles for most subjects in the first cohort. Sequencing depth was assumed to be roughly uniform across donors in the presence/absence analyses, though that assumption may not hold. A cluster of highly shared sequence variants was judged likely to represent a technical artifact of the sequencing pipeline. Compared with the approximately 600-donor mean, donors in an Asian-associated ancestry cluster had fewer N-insertions in productive TCRs, according to a later genetic analysis. A later genetic analysis associated a missense DCLRE1C variant with V-gene and J-gene trimming of TCR beta chains, and an independent cohort replicated the association. Some IMGT-functional V segments, including TRBV6-2 and TRBV6-3, could not be distinguished by the 87-base-pair reads and were therefore excluded. In a later analysis, around 15,000 TCR beta sequences were associated with specific HLA alleles at a false discovery rate of 0.05. It was suggested by the authors that the approach could potentially be generalized to other disease states and immunological phenotypes. Strong co-occurrence of HLA alleles, especially DR and DQ, made assigning TCR associations to individual alleles difficult. Most TCR sequences were observed very rarely across donors, whereas some public TCRs were present in many individuals. HLA typing was unavailable for some donors at each locus, so association tests used only the typed subset. According to a later analysis, parvovirus B19, influenza, CMV and Epstein-Barr virus appeared linked to several top co-occurrence clusters. The study listed 150 to 200 TCR beta chains as associated with cytomegalovirus. This cohort had only TCR beta chains sequenced, and the lack of alpha or paired-chain data limited which features could be detected. The earlier analysis of about 600 of the donors excluded roughly 16 rarely observed V segments, including chromosome 9 orphons, because counts were too low. Correlated functional status among segregating V segments might reflect linkage disequilibrium, but an unknown experimental factor could not be ruled out. Three of the identified cytomegalovirus-associated TCR beta chains were confirmed in vitro to be specific for cytomegalovirus antigens. In a later analysis, the rate of TCR association differed among HLA loci, with DRB1 alleles having the most associated TCRs and HLA-C alleles having the fewest. A later analysis found that most CMV-associated TCR beta chains appeared HLA-restricted, with HLA associations seemingly driven largely by CMV exposure. The classifier was reported to diagnose cytomegalovirus status with high specificity and sensitivity in both the original and validation cohorts. In an earlier analysis of 450 to 750 of the donors, most TCR beta V segments appeared in productive rearrangements about 87% or about 30% of the time, broadly matching IMGT annotations.

To prepare the library, the immunoSEQ multiplex PCR assay was applied. The multiplex PCR relied on a mix of 60 forward primers for TCR Vbeta segments and 13 reverse primers for TCR Jbeta segments. The CDR3 region of rearranged TCR beta genes was amplified from genomic DNA by a multiplex PCR assay. Amplified TCR beta libraries were sequenced as 87-base-pair reads on the Illumina HiSeq System. The authors processed their data as follows. Across the 500 to 850 repertoires, a later analysis counted 80 million or so unique TCR beta chains, around 10 million of which were shared by at least two donors. A nearest-neighbor algorithm error-corrected the raw reads and collapsed the reads into unique sequences, merging closely related sequences to remove PCR and sequencing errors. V, D and J gene segments were assigned by aligning CDR3 sequences to IMGT reference sequences. For a sequence to be retained, at least a six-nucleotide match to both a V gene segment and a J gene segment was required. A rearrangement counted as productive if the CDR3 had no stop codons and remained in frame with V and J, and every other rearrangement counted as non-productive. Following IMGT convention, CDR3 was defined as the stretch from the second conserved V-encoded cysteine up to the conserved J-encoded phenylalanine. The earlier analysis of some 550 of the donors excluded any sequence lacking an unambiguous match to a single V gene segment. An earlier analysis of a few hundred of the donors called V segments functional above 56.7% productive rearrangements and segregating when the between-donor standard deviation exceeded 5%. A statistical classification framework was built for diagnosing cytomegalovirus status from the catalog of TCR beta chain sequences. In a later analysis, TCR nucleotide sequences were compared against IMGT/GENE-DB human TR gene sequences so that V and J genes could be assigned. In a later analysis, CDR3 sequences and most-parsimonious VDJ recombination scenarios were assigned using the TCRdist pipeline. In a later analysis, every TCR beta chain was defined by the combination of its CDR3 amino acid sequence and its V-gene family, and reads without a unique V-gene family were dropped. A later analysis removed roughly 590 highly shared, low-generation-probability nucleotide sequences to deal with suspected cross-contamination and a sequencing artifact. In a later analysis, a clonal expansion index was calculated for each public chain from normalized within-repertoire ranks of inferred template counts. Generation probabilities in a later analysis came from a VDJ recombination model fitted to out-of-frame rearrangements, and those results were checked against IGoR. In a later analysis, TCR-TCR, TCR-HLA and TCR-CMV co-occurrence was scored with hypergeometric tests, and a repertoire-size bias correction was applied to TCR pairs. False discovery rates were estimated in a later analysis by permuting HLA or CMV assignments 20 times. In a later analysis, co-occurring TCRs were grouped with DBSCAN, and TCRdist sequence similarity was added when clustering was performed within HLA-allele-positive subsets. Repertoires with fewer than 30,000 or more than 120,000 public chains, plus five repertoires with anomalous nucleotide sharing, were excluded from co-occurrence clustering. TCRdb mirrors the immuneACCESS table, restricted to in-frame sequences. Some clones are absent from its copies; in checked studies, under half trace to an unresolved V gene, and the reason for the others is unknown. From that table come the V and J calls and clone size; the DNA was used to work out D and trimming. This sample holds some 150,000 clones; roughly four fifths were observed only once. The leading ten clones occupy 1.5% to 2% of the sample.

The cohort comprised around 690 healthy bone marrow donors. Cohort members were all nominally healthy when sampled, although unrecorded immune exposures were likely present. The donor was CMV seropositive and was included in the group of some 290 seropositive cohort members. Each donor provided a peripheral blood sample, and peripheral blood mononuclear cells were used for TCR beta sequencing. Genomic DNA extraction from the blood cell samples was performed with the Qiagen DNeasy Blood Extraction Kit. V trim: 0 bases; J trim: 0 bases; unmatched bases: 1. The germline V gene provides CDR1 LGHNA and CDR2 YNFKEQ. The CDR3 covers 15 residues, taking in both the cysteine and the phenylalanine. Only the CDR3 DNA is retained, 45 bases long and in frame from the first base. This clone was observed once. Its antigen is currently not known. Base qualities are not at hand, and no much larger clone is one base apart.

Recombination linked TRBV4-2 to TRBJ2-7; TRBD2 matches 8 bases in the middle. This TCR was sampled from a female donor in good health and CMV-seropositive. Source material: PBMCs. In nucleotides, the sequence is TGTGCCAGCAGCCAAGAGGGACTAGGCTCCTACGAGCAGTACTTC. Its coded protein is CASSQEGLGSYEQYF.